Shown below are 24 T cell receptor beta chains from a single sample sequenced in a study of T cell clonality in common variable immunodeficiency. This table comes from immunoSEQ multiplex PCR, and its TCRdb copy is limited to in-frame clones, with some not included. The sample presents tens of thousands of clones, none singletons. Material: peripheral blood mononuclear cells. The receptors here all came from a person aged 18 to 70 in good health.

There are many counts of this clone. Sequencing ends 3 residues short of the CDR3 end; the germline J gene provides the rest. The V call is TRBV20-1, the J call TRBJ2-7, with 8 nucleotides matching TRBD2. The CDR3 runs 14 residues. Germline V lookup: CDR1 DFQATT, CDR2 SNEGSKA (reference sequence). V lost 5 bases to trimming and J lost 0 bases; unmatched junction nucleotides: 6. The CDR3 DNA, read in part, is TGCAGTGCTCCAACTAGCGGAGTCTCCTACGAG. Residues: CSAPTSGVSYE. The full CDR3 is CSAPTSGVSYEQYF.

This clone has a count of ten or more. The CDR3 extends 3 residues past the end of the read, so its final part is completed from the germline J gene. The chain combines TRBV5-1 with TRBJ2-1; TRBD2 aligns across 7 bases. V shed 5 bases and J 6 bases; nucleotides not matched to a gene: 5. The germline V gene encodes CDR1 SGHRS and CDR2 YFSETQ. The CDR3 runs 13 residues. The CDR3 bases that were read are TGCGCCAGCAGGCGGGAGAGCAGCAATGAG. Protein product: CASRRESSNE. The entire CDR3 reads CASRRESSNEQFF. Using reference TRBV5-1 and TRBJ2-1 for the parts outside the CDR3, the full variable domain is KAGVTQTPRYLIKTRGQQVTLSCSPISGHRSVSWYQQTPGQGLQFLFEYFSETQRNKGNFPGRFSGRQFSNSRSEMNVSTLELGDSALYLCASRRESSNEQFFGPGTRLTVL.

This clone was detected many times. The read ends 3 residues shy of where the CDR3 ends; the end is completed using the germline J gene. V gene TRBV9 combines with J gene TRBJ2-1; D may be TRBD1 (5 bases). CDR1 SGDLS and CDR2 YYNGEE come from the germline V gene. V lost 4 bases and J 4 bases, leaving 9 bases between the germline ends. The CDR3 runs 13 residues. The sequenced part of the CDR3 DNA is TGTGCCAGCAGCCCCGACAGTTACAATGAG. It codes for CASSPDSYNE. From start to end, the CDR3 is CASSPDSYNEQFF.

This clone was observed at least ten times. The CDR3 end falls 3 residues outside the read, so it is completed with the germline J gene. The chain employs TRBV28 and TRBJ1-3, with 9 positions matching TRBD1. V was pared by 6 bases and J by 0 bases, with 9 bases of the junction left unmatched. The CDR3 loop spans 17 amino acids. The V gene's germline CDR1 is MDHEN and CDR2 SYDVKM. Incomplete CDR3 DNA: TGTGCCAGCAGGCTTACAGGGGGCCTCGGCTCTGGAAACACC. As protein: CASRLTGGLGSGNT. The whole CDR3 protein reads CASRLTGGLGSGNTIYF.

This clone has a count of ten or more. The CDR3 extends 3 residues past the end of the read, so its final part is completed from the germline J gene. The chain couples TRBV2 to TRBJ2-1; the D is unclear. CDR1 is SNHLY and CDR2 is FYNNEI in the germline V gene. The CDR3 is 11 amino acids. Deletions cut 10 bases from V and 2 bases from J, with 6 bases between. The covered CDR3 bases are TGTGCCATCATCCCCTACAATGAG. Translated, it gives CAIIPYNE. The full CDR3 is CAIIPYNEQFF.

At least ten counts were recorded for this clone. From the germline J gene comes the end of the CDR3, since the read stops 3 residues before it. The rearrangement uses TRBV7-3 and TRBJ1-1; 8 bases agree with TRBD1. This CDR3 has 13 residues. Germline V lookup: CDR1 SGHTA, CDR2 FQGTGA. With V trimmed by 4 bases and J by 6 bases, 4 bases remained unmatched. The CDR3 spells CASSSQGAAEAFF. The covered CDR3 bases are TGTGCCAGCAGCTCGCAGGGGGCGGCTGAA.

This clone was recorded many times. The CDR3 extends 3 residues past the end of the read, so its final part is completed from the germline J gene. The chain uses TRBV18 and TRBJ1-1; tentatively, D is TRBD1 (5 bases). CDR1 and CDR2 from the germline V gene are KGHSH and LQKENI. The V end was cut by 3 bases, the J end by 1 base, with 9 bases between. This CDR3 contains 14 residues. The CDR3 bases that were read are TGTGCCAGCTCACCGACAACAGGGAACACTGAA. Protein product: CASSPTTGNTE. The whole CDR3 reads CASSPTTGNTEAFF.

This clone was observed at least ten times. Coverage ceases 3 residues before the CDR3 finishes, and the germline J gene fills in the end. The chain recombines TRBV29-1 with TRBJ2-1, with D perhaps TRBD2 (5 bases). The CDR3 is made up of 12 amino acids. V was shortened by 2 bases and J by 5 bases, with 7 bases between the two germline ends. Germline CDR1 reads SQVTM; CDR2 reads ANQGSEA. CDR3 sequence: CSVELRDNEQFF. Partial CDR3 DNA: TGCAGCGTTGAACTGAGGGACAATGAG.

The sample holds many counts of this clone. The read ends 3 residues early relative to the CDR3; the germline J gene fills the gap. This chain connects TRBV7-8 to TRBJ2-1; a possible D gene is TRBD2 (5 bases). The CDR3 sequence is 12 residues long. Trimming took 5 bases from V and 7 from J, leaving 9 bases between them. The germline gives CDR1 SGHVS, CDR2 FQNEAQ. CDR3 amino acids: CASSLRGNEQFF. The sequenced CDR3 bases are TGTGCCAGCAGCCTACGAGGGAATGAG.

This clone was observed many times. Partial CDR3 DNA: TGCAGTGCCCATCGATTCCAGGGCGGCACCGGGGAG. Translating gives CSAHRFQGGTGE. From start to end, the CDR3 is CSAHRFQGGTGELFF. The chain combines TRBV20-1 with TRBJ2-2, with D possibly matching TRBD1 (5 bases). The read stops 3 residues short of the end of the CDR3; the missing end is completed from the germline J gene. V lost 6 bases and J 4 bases, leaving 18 bases between the germline ends. CDR1 is DFQATT, CDR2 SNEGSKA, per germline (reference sequence). CDR3 length equals 15 residues.

Ten or more counts support this clone. Read data end 3 residues before the CDR3 end; the end is taken from the germline J gene. The rearrangement joins TRBV5-6 to TRBJ2-3; 11 bases line up with TRBD1. Germline V gives CDR1 SGHDT, CDR2 YYEEEE. The CDR3 length is 15 residues. The J segment lost 4 bases and the V segment lost 3 bases, leaving 4 bases of the junction unmatched. Incomplete CDR3 DNA: TGTGCCAGCAGCTCACCGGGACAGGGGGCAGATACG. Translation: CASSSPGQGADT. The CDR3 in its entirety is CASSSPGQGADTQYF.

There are many counts of this clone. The read is 3 residues too short to cover the CDR3 end, so that end is filled in from the germline J gene. This sequence joins TRBV4-1 and TRBJ2-3, with 8 bases that match TRBD1. CDR3 length equals 16 residues. V shed 2 bases and J 4 bases; nucleotides not matched to a gene: 8. Germline CDR1 is MGHRA and CDR2 is YSYEKL. The chain's CDR3 is CASSQSGGLSSDTQYF. Incomplete CDR3 DNA: TGCGCCAGCAGCCAATCAGGGGGCCTTTCCTCAGATACG.

In its sample, this clone was seen many times. From the germline J gene comes the end of the CDR3, since the read stops 3 residues before it. The chain uses TRBV20-1 and TRBJ1-5, with 10 bases that match TRBD1. Germline assignment: CDR1 DFQATT and CDR2 SNEGSKA (reference sequence). CDR3 length equals 14 residues. The ends lost 7 bases at V and 1 base at J; junction bases unmatched: 4. The DNA read from the CDR3 is TGCAGTGGTCGGACAGGGGGGAGCAATCAGCCC. As protein: CSGRTGGSNQP. The entire CDR3 reads CSGRTGGSNQPQHF.

There are many counts of this clone. The read terminates 3 residues ahead of where the CDR3 ends, so the germline J gene completes it. This rearrangement joins TRBV4-1 to TRBJ2-4; D is uncertain. Germline CDR1 reads MGHRA; CDR2 reads YSYEKL. The CDR3 is 15 residues long. V gave up 0 bases and J gave up 1 base, with 7 bases separating them. The CDR3 spells CASSQEGSAKNIQYF. The sequenced part of the CDR3 DNA is TGCGCCAGCAGCCAAGAAGGTAGCGCCAAAAACATT.

This clone was found many times. The read terminates 3 residues ahead of where the CDR3 ends, so the germline J gene completes it. This chain uses TRBV12-3 or TRBV12-4 with TRBJ1-5; D unresolved. The CDR3 has 15 residues. V lost 1 base to trimming and J lost 0 bases, with 7 bases between them. The CDR3 is CASSLGRYSNQPQHF. CDR3 bases read: TGTGCCAGCAGTTTAGGCAGATATAGCAATCAGCCC.

This clone was counted ten times or more. The missing CDR3 end, 3 residues past where the read stops, is filled in from the germline J gene. This sequence joins TRBV19 and TRBJ1-2; 9 bases fit TRBD1. This CDR3 spans 14 amino acids. Germline CDR1 and CDR2: LNHDA and SQIVND (reference sequence). The CDR3 reads CASSIAGTGFDYTF. The DNA read from the CDR3 is TGTGCCAGTAGTATAGCCGGGACAGGGTTTGAC.

The sample holds many counts of this clone. The missing CDR3 end, 3 residues past where the read stops, is filled in from the germline J gene. The chain employs TRBV12-5 and TRBJ1-2; D is possibly TRBD1 (5 bases). Trimming took off 6 bases at V and 4 bases at J, with 15 bases between the two ends. The CDR3 runs to 14 residues. CDR1 is LGHNT and CDR2 is FRNRAP in the germline V gene. CDR3 DNA (partial): TGTGCTAGTGGGCCCCTGACAGATTCCTATGGC. Protein product: CASGPLTDSYG. The entire CDR3 is CASGPLTDSYGYTF. The whole variable domain, remainder taken from reference TRBV12-5 and TRBJ1-2, is DARVTQTPRHKVTEMGQEVTMRCQPILGHNTVFWYRQTMMQGLELLAYFRNRAPLDDSGMPKDRFSAEMPDATLATLKIQPSEPRDSAVYFCASGPLTDSYGYTFGSGTRLTVV.

In the case of this clone: The sequenced fragment ends 3 residues before the CDR3 boundary, so the rest is inferred from the germline J gene. This chain joins TRBV11-2 and TRBJ2-3, with a weak D call TRBD2 (6 bases). The CDR3 is 14 amino acids. V gave up 1 base and J gave up 4 bases, with 9 bases separating them. The germline gives CDR1 SGHAT, CDR2 FQNNGV. The covered CDR3 bases are TGTGCCAGCAGCTTAGGTCCGGGGGCAGATACG. Its translation is CASSLGPGADT. The entire CDR3 reads CASSLGPGADTQYF.

This clone was seen at least ten times. The read stops 3 residues short of the end of the CDR3; the missing end is completed from the germline J gene. The chain links TRBV2 to TRBJ1-4, with 8 bases that match TRBD1. This CDR3 has 18 residues. The germline V gene encodes CDR1 SNHLY and CDR2 FYNNEI. With 6 bases clipped from V and 4 bases from J, the junction kept 16 bases outside the gene matches. Partial CDR3 DNA: TGTGCCAGCAGGGCCCCCGGGACAGGTCTTACACTTAATGAAAAA. This codes for CASRAPGTGLTLNEK. The entire CDR3 protein is CASRAPGTGLTLNEKLFF.

There are many counts of this clone. The sequenced fragment ends 3 residues before the CDR3 boundary, so the rest is inferred from the germline J gene. The rearrangement uses TRBV20-1 and TRBJ2-1; 8 bases map to TRBD1. The CDR3 is made up of 14 amino acids. Germline CDR1 DFQATT, CDR2 SNEGSKA (reference sequence). The V segment lost 6 bases and the J segment 7 bases; nucleotides outside the gene matches: 11. The CDR3 region is CSAPTGEWGNEQFF. The CDR3 bases that were read are TGCAGTGCCCCGACAGGGGAATGGGGGAATGAG.

Comments on this clone: The read terminates 3 residues before the CDR3 end, so the remaining end is supplied by the germline J gene. V usage is TRBV5-1 and J usage is TRBJ2-7, with D tentatively TRBD1 (5 bases). CDR1 SGHRS and CDR2 YFSETQ come from the germline V gene. This CDR3 has 11 residues. V was pared by 5 bases and J by 4 bases, with 7 bases between. The DNA read from the CDR3 is TGCGCCAGCAGGGGGCCATACGAG. It translates to CASRGPYE. The full CDR3 reads CASRGPYEQYF.

This clone has a count of ten or more. Read sequence stops 3 residues before the CDR3 end, and the germline J gene provides the missing end. The rearrangement joins TRBV6-1 to TRBJ1-4; no clear D gene. The length of the CDR3 is 14 residues. Germline CDR1 is MNHNS and CDR2 is SASEGT. The V end lost 0 bases, the J end lost 7 bases, and 9 bases lay between the germline ends. The CDR3 here is CASSEAFLSEKLFF. CDR3 DNA (partial): TGTGCCAGCAGTGAAGCATTTCTTAGTGAAAAA.

This clone was picked up many times. The CDR3 end is not reached by the read, which stops 3 residues before it; the germline J gene fills it in. The gene calls are TRBV30 and TRBJ2-3, with TRBD1 matching over 9 bases. J lost 3 bases, V lost 1 base, and 2 bases had no gene match. Germline V gene lookup returns CDR1 GTSNPN and CDR2 SVGIG (reference sequence). The CDR3 extends over 14 amino acids. CDR3 sequence reads: CAWSGQGGTDTQYF. The sequenced part of the CDR3 DNA is TGTGCCTGGAGTGGACAGGGGGGTACAGATACG.

This clone was seen ten or more times. The CDR3 extends 3 residues past the end of the read, so its final part is completed from the germline J gene. The V call is TRBV7-3, the J call TRBJ1-1; D gene unclear. The CDR3 is made up of 13 amino acids. Germline loops: CDR1 SGHTA, CDR2 FQGTGA. Trimming stripped 2 bases from V and 5 bases from J, with 9 bases between. CDR3 sequence: CASSLPGYTEAFF. The CDR3 bases that were read are TGTGCCAGCAGCTTACCAGGATATACTGAA.